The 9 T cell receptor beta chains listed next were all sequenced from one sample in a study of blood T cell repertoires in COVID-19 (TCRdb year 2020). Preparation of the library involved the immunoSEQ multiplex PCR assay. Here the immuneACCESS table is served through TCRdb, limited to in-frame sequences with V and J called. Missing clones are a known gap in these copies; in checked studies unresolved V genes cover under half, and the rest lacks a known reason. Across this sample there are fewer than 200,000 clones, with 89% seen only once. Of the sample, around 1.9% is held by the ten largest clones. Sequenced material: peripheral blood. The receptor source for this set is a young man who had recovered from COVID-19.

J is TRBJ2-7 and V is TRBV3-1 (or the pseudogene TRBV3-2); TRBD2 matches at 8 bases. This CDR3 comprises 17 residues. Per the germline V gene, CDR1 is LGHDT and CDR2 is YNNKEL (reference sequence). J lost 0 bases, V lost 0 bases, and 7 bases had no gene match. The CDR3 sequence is CASSQDVASGLSYEQYF. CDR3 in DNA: TGTGCCAGCAGCCAAGATGTAGCTAGCGGGCTCTCCTACGAGCAGTACTTC.

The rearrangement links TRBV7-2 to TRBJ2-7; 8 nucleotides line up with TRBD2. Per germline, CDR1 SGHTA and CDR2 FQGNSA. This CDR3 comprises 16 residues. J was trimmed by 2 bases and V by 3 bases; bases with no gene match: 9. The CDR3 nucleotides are TGTGCCAGCAGCTTCGATTGGCGGGAGGTCGCCTACGAGCAGTACTTC. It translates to CASSFDWREVAYEQYF.

CDR3 loop: CASSLDTSVSSYNEQFF. DNA of the CDR3: TGTGCCAGCAGCTTAGACACTAGCGTGAGCTCCTACAATGAGCAGTTCTTC. V usage is TRBV7-9 and J usage is TRBJ2-1; 7 bases are a match to TRBD2. V lost 1 base, J lost 0 bases, and 6 bases stayed unmatched. There are 17 residues in the CDR3. Germline CDR1 and CDR2: SEHNR and FQNEAQ (reference sequence).

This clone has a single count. The CDR3 reads CAWGQGSNQPQHF. CDR3 nucleotides: TGTGCCTGGGGACAGGGGAGTAATCAGCCCCAGCATTTT. The genes are TRBV30 and TRBJ1-5, with 9 bases fitting TRBD1. The CDR3 sequence is 13 residues long. V shed 5 bases, J shed 4 bases, and the junction held 3 bases outside the gene matches. Germline CDR1 is GTSNPN and CDR2 is SVGIG (reference sequence).

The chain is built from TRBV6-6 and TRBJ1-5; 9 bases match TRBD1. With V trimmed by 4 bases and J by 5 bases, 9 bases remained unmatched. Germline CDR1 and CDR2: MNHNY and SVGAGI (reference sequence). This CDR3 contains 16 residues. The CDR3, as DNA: TGTGCCAGCAGTTCTGCGGTACAGGGGGCTTATCAGCCCCAGCATTTT. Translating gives CASSSAVQGAYQPQHF.

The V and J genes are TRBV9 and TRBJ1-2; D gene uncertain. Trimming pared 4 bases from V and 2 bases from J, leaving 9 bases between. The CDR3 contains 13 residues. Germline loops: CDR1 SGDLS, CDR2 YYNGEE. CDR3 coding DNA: TGTGCCAGCAGCCCGAGTTCCAACTATGGCTACACCTTC. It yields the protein CASSPSSNYGYTF.

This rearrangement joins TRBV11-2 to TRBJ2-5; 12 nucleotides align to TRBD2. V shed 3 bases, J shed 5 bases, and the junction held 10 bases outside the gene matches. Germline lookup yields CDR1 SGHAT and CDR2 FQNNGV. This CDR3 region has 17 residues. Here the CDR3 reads CASSLRTSGRKRETQYF. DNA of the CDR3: TGTGCCAGCAGCTTGAGAACTAGCGGGAGGAAGAGGGAGACCCAGTACTTC.

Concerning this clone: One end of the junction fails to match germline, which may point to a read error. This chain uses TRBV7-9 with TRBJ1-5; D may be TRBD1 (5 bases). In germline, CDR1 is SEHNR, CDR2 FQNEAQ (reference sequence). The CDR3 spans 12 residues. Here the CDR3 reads CAATDSNQPQHF. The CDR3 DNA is TGCGCTGCGACAGATAGCAATCAGCCCCAGCATTTT.

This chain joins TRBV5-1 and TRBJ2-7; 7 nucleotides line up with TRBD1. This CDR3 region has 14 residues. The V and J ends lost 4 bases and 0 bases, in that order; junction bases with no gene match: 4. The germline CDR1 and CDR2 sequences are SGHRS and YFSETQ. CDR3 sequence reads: CASSPGTASYEQYF. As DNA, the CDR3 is TGCGCCAGCAGCCCGGGGACAGCCTCCTACGAGCAGTACTTC.